The 3 T cell receptor beta chains in this list originate from one sample, sequenced in a study of T cell responses to AZD1222 COVID-19 vaccine. Sequencing was performed with immunoSEQ multiplex PCR; in TCRdb, only in-frame clones are kept and a portion is missing. Of roughly 140,000 clones listed, around 90% were seen once; the top ten hold 3% to 3.5%. The sample in question was peripheral blood, obtained 28 days after the second AZD1222 dose. These receptors were obtained from an adult who received the AZD1222 COVID-19 vaccine.

V and J are TRBV9 and TRBJ2-7; 9 positions agree with TRBD1. Trimming at V came to 4 bases and at J to 2 bases, leaving 7 bases not matched to a gene. Per the germline V gene, CDR1 is SGDLS and CDR2 is YYNGEE. The CDR3 loop spans 15 amino acids. This CDR3 is CASSPRQGVTYEQYF. The CDR3 region has the DNA TGTGCCAGCAGCCCCAGACAGGGGGTCACCTACGAGCAGTACTTC.

The J gene is TRBJ2-3, the V gene TRBV6-6; 8 positions agree with TRBD1. The germline gives CDR1 MNHNY, CDR2 SVGAGI (reference sequence). The CDR3 consists of 14 residues. With V trimmed by 6 bases and J by 1 base, 3 bases remained unmatched. DNA of the CDR3: TGTGCCAGCAGACAGGACAGGGGCACAGATACGCAGTATTTT. Translation gives CASRQDRGTDTQYF.

The chain joins TRBV11-2 to TRBJ1-1; TRBD1 aligns across 7 bases. Germline V gives CDR1 SGHAT, CDR2 FQNNGV. Trimming removed 1 base from V and 1 base from J; junction bases left unmatched: 3. The CDR3 totals 15 residues. Here the CDR3 DNA reads TGTGCCAGCAGCTTAGGAAACAGGGGGAACACTGAAGCTTTCTTT. Its protein is CASSLGNRGNTEAFF.